This TCR beta chain was found in a study of CD8+ T cells in alopecia areata. Concerning this clone itself: Its cognate antigen is unknown.

PBMCs provided sorted CD4+ and CD8+ T cells. The CDR3 consists of 13 residues. The germline V and J ends were trimmed by 7 bases and 3 bases, with 15 bases remaining between them. CDR1 and CDR2 (germline): SQVTM, ANQGSEA. Points from the study as a whole: Scalp sequencing also captures normal skin's resident alphabeta T cells. Higher clonality was seen in lesional scalp than in normal scalp, especially in alopecia totalis/universalis.

The authors extracted RNA and reverse transcribed it into cDNA as the sequencing template. Assay: immunoSEQ multiplex PCR; the TCRdb copy retains only in-frame clones and omits some. The sample includes some 110,000 clones, less than 70% of them seen just once. Sequenced input: CD4+ T cells sorted from blood. The origin of this receptor is a human donor in good health. The genes are TRBV29-1 and TRBJ1-1; maybe TRBD1 (5 bases). The CDR3 nucleotides read TGCAGCGCAGCAACGGGGCGAGACACTGAAGCTTTCTTT. This encodes CSAATGRDTEAFF.